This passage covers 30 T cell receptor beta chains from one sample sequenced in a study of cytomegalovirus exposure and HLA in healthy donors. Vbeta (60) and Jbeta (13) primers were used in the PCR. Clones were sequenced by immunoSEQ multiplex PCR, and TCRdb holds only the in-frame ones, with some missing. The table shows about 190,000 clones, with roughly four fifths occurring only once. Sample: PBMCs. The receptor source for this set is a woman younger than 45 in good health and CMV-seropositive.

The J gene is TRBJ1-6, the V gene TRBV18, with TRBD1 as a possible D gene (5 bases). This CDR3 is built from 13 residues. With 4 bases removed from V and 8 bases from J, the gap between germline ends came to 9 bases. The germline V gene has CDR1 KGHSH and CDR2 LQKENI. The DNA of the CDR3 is TGTGCCAGCTCACGGGAACAGGATTCACCCCTCCACTTT. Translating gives CASSREQDSPLHF.

The CDR3 reads CASSVAGGQPQHF. The CDR3 DNA reads TGTGCCAGCAGTGTCGCCGGGGGTCAGCCCCAGCATTTT. The J gene is TRBJ1-5, the V gene TRBV2; D perhaps matches TRBD1 (5 bases). The germline CDR1 and CDR2 sequences are SNHLY and FYNNEI. Trimming shortened V by 4 bases and J by 6 bases, and 10 bases separated the two germline ends. This CDR3 contains 13 residues.

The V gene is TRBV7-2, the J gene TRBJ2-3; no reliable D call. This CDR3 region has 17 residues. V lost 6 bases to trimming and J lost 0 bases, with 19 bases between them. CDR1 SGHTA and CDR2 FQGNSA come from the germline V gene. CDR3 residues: CASSRGRVPLSTDTQYF. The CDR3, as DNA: TGTGCCAGCAGTCGAGGTCGCGTTCCGCTAAGCACAGATACGCAGTATTTT.

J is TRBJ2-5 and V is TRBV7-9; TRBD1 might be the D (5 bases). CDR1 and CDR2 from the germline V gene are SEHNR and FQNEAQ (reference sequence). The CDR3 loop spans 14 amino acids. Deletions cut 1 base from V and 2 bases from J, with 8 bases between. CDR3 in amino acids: CASSLGGLQETQYF. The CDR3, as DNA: TGTGCCAGCAGCTTAGGGGGCTTACAAGAGACCCAGTACTTC.

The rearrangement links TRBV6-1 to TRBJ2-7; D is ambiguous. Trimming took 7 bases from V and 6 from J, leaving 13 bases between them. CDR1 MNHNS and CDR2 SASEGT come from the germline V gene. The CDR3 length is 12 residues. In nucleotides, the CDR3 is TGTGCCAGCACGTCGGGTCTAGGCGAGCAGTACTTC. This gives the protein CASTSGLGEQYF.

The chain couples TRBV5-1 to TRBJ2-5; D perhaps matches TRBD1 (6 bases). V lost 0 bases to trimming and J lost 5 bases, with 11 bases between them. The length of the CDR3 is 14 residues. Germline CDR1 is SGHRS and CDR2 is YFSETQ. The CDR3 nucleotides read TGCGCCAGCAGCTTGGGACAGGTCAGGGAGACCCAGTACTTC. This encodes CASSLGQVRETQYF.

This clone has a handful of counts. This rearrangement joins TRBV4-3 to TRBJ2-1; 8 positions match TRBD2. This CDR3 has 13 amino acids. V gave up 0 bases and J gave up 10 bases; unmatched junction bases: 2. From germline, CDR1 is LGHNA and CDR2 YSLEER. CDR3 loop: CASSQEERGEQFF. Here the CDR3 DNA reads TGCGCCAGCAGCCAAGAGGAGCGGGGGGAGCAGTTCTTC.

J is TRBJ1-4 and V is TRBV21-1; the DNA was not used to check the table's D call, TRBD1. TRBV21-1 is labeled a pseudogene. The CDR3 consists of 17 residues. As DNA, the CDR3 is TGTGCCAGCAGCAAAGAAGGGACAGGGTCAACTAATGAAAAACTGTTTTTT. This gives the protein CASSKEGTGSTNEKLFF.

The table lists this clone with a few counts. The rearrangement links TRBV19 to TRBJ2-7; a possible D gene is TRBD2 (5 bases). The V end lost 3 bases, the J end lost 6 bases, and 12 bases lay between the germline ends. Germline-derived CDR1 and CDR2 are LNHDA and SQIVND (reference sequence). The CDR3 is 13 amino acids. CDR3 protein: CASSISTSGEQYF. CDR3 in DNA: TGTGCCAGTAGTATCAGTACAAGCGGCGAGCAGTACTTC.

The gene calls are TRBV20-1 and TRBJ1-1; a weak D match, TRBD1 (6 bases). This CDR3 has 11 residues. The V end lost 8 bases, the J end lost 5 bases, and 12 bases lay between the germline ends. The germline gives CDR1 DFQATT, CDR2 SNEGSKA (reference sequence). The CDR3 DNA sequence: TGCAGTACAGGGTTGAGGACTGAAGCTTTCTTT. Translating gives CSTGLRTEAFF.

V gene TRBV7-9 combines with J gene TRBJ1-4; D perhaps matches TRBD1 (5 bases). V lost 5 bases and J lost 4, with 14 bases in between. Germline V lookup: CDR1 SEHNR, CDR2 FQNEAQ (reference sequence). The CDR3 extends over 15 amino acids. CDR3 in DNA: TGTGCCAGCAGCATTCAGGGATCGGGTAATGAAAAACTGTTTTTT. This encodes CASSIQGSGNEKLFF.

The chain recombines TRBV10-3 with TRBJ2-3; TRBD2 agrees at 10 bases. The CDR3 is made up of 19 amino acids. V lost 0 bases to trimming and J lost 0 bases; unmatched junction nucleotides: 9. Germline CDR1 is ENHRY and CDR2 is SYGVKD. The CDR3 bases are TGTGCCATCAGTGAGTCGAAGGGTAGCGGGAGGCCTAGCACAGATACGCAGTATTTT. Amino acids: CAISESKGSGRPSTDTQYF.

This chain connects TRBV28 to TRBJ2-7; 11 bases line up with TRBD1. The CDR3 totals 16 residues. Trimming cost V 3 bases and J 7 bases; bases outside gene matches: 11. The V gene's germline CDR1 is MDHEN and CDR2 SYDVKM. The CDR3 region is CASSLAGTGGLGEQYF. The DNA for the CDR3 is TGTGCCAGCAGTTTGGCCGGGACAGGGGGATTGGGGGAGCAGTACTTC.

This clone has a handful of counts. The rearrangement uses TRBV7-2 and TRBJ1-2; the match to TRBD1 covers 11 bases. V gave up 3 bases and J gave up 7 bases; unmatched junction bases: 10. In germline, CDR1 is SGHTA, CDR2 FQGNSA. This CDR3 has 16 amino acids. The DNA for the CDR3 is TGTGCCAGCAGCTTTCTCCGGGACAGGGGGGGTGGTGGCTACACCTTC. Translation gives CASSFLRDRGGGGYTF.

CDR3 DNA: TGTGCCAGCAGTGAGGGCAGGGGGAGGACAGGGACCCAGTACTTC. Protein sequence: CASSEGRGRTGTQYF. V usage is TRBV6-1 and J usage is TRBJ2-5, with D perhaps TRBD1 (7 bases). The CDR3 is made up of 15 amino acids. The ends were cut back, 3 bases at V and 7 bases at J, with 18 bases in the middle. Germline CDR1 and CDR2: MNHNS and SASEGT.

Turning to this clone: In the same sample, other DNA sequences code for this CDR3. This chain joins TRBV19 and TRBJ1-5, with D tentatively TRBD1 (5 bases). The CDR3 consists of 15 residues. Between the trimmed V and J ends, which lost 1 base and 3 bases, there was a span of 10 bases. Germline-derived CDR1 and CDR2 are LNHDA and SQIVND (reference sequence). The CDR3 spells CASSIGQGLNQPQHF. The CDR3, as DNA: TGTGCCAGTAGTATAGGGCAGGGACTCAATCAGCCCCAGCATTTT.

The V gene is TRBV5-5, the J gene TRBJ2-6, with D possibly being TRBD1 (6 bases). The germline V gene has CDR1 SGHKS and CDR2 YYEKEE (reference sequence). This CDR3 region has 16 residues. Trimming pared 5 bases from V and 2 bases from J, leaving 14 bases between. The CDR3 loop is CASSPVEGAGANVLTF. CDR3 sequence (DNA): TGTGCCAGCAGTCCCGTCGAGGGGGCTGGGGCCAACGTCCTGACTTTC.

CDR3 region: CASTPGAGSYNEQFF. The CDR3, as DNA: TGCGCCAGCACTCCTGGTGCCGGGTCCTACAATGAGCAGTTCTTC. The chain combines TRBV5-1 with TRBJ2-1; D not certain. Per germline, CDR1 SGHRS and CDR2 YFSETQ. The CDR3 spans 15 residues. Trimming cost V 6 bases and J 1 base, with 14 bases left between them.

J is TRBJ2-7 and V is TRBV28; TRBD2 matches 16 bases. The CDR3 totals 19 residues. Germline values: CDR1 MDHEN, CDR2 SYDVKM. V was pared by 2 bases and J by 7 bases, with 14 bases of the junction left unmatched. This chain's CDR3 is CASSLGGQGGTSGGVEQYF. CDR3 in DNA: TGTGCCAGCAGTTTAGGCGGGCAGGGAGGGACTAGCGGGGGGGTTGAGCAGTACTTC.

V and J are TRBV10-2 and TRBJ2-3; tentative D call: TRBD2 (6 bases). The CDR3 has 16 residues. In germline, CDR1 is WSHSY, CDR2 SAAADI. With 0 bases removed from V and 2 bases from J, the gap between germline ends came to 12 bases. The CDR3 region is CASSESGGGDTDTQYF. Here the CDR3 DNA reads TGCGCCAGCAGTGAGTCTGGCGGCGGGGACACAGATACGCAGTATTTT.

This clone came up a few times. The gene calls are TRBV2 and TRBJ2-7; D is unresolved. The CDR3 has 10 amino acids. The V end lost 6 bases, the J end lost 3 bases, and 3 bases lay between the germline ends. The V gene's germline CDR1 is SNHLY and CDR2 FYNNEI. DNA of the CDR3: TGTGCCAGCAGGCGCTACGAGCAGTACTTC. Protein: CASRRYEQYF. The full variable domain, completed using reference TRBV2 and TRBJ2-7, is EPEVTQTPSHQVTQMGQEVILRCVPISNHLYFYWYRQILGQKVEFLVSFYNNEISEKSEIFDDQFSVERPDGSNFTLKIRSTKLEDSAMYFCASRRYEQYFGPGTRLTVT.

The CDR3 DNA reads TGTGCCAGCAGCCAGGGGGGCAGGGCGAATGAAAAACTGTTTTTT. It is translated as CASSQGGRANEKLFF. This chain connects TRBV7-2 to TRBJ1-4; TRBD1 matches 7 bases. The CDR3 is 15 residues long. Germline CDR1 SGHTA, CDR2 FQGNSA. Unmatched junction bases numbered 8, after V lost 5 bases and J lost 5 bases.

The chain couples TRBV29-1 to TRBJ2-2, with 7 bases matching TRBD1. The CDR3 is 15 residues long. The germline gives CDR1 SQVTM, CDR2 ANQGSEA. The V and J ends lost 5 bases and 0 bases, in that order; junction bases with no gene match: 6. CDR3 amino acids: CSVSVGQTNTGELFF. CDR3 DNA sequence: TGCAGCGTTTCAGTGGGACAGACGAACACCGGGGAGCTGTTTTTT.

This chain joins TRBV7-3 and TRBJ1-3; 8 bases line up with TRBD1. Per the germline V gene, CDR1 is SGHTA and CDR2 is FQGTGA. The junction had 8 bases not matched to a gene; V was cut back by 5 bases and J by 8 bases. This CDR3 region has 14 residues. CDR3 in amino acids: CASSRQGWRDTIYF. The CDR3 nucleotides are TGTGCCAGCAGCCGACAGGGGTGGAGAGACACCATATATTTT.

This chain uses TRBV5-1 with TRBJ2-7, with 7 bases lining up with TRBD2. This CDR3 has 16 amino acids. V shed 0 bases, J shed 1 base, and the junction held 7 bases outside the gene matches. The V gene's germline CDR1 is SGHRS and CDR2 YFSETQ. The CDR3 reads CASSLGPAGKSYEQYF. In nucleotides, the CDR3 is TGCGCCAGCAGCTTGGGCCCAGCGGGGAAGTCCTACGAGCAGTACTTC.

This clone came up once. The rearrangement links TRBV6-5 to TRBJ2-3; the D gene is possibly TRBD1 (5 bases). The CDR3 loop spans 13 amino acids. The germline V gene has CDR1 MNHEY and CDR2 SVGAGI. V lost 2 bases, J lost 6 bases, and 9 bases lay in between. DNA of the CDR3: TGTGCCAGCAGTTACCCAGGGCCCGATACGCAGTATTTT. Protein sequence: CASSYPGPDTQYF.

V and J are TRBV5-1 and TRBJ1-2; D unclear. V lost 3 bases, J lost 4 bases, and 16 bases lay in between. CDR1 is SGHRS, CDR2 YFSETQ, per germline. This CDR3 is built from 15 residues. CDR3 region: CASSSGTAMGYGYTF. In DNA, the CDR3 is TGCGCCAGCAGCTCCGGTACAGCAATGGGCTATGGCTACACCTTC.

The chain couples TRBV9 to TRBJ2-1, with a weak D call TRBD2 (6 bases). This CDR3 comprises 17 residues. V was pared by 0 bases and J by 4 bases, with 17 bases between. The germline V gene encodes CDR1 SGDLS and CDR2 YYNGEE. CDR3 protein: CASSVGDSSPFYNEQFF. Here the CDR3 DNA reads TGTGCCAGCAGCGTAGGGGACTCCTCCCCTTTTTACAATGAGCAGTTCTTC.

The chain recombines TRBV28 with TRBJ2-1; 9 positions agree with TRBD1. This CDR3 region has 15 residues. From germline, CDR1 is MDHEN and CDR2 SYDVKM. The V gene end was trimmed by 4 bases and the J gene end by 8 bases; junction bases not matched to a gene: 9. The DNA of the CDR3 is TGTGCCAGCAGTTCCAGTAGGAGGACAGGGGATGAGCAGTTCTTC. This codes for CASSSSRRTGDEQFF. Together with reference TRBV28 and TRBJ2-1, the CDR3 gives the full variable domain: DVKVTQSSRYLVKRTGEKVFLECVQDMDHENMFWYRQDPGLGLRLIYFSYDVKMKEKGDIPEGYSVSREKKERFSLILESASTNQTSMYLCASSSSRRTGDEQFFGPGTRLTVL.

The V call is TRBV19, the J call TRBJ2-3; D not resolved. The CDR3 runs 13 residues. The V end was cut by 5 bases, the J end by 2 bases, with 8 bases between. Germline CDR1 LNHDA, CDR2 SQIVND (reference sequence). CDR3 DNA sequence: TGTGCCAGTAGTCCCCGCTACACAGATACGCAGTATTTT. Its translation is CASSPRYTDTQYF.